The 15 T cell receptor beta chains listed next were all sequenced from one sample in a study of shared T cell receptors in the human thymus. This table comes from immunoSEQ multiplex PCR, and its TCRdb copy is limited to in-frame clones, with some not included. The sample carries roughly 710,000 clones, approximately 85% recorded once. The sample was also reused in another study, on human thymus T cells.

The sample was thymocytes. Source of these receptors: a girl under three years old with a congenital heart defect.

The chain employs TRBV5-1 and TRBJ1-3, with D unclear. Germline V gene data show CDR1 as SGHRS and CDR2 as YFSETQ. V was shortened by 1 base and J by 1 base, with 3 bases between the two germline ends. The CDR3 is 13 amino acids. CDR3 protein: CASSLSSGNTIYF. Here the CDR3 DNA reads TGCGCCAGCAGCTTGTCGTCTGGAAACACCATATATTTT. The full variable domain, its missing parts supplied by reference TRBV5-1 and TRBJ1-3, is KAGVTQTPRYLIKTRGQQVTLSCSPISGHRSVSWYQQTPGQGLQFLFEYFSETQRNKGNFPGRFSGRQFSNSRSEMNVSTLELGDSALYLCASSLSSGNTIYFGEGSWLTVV.

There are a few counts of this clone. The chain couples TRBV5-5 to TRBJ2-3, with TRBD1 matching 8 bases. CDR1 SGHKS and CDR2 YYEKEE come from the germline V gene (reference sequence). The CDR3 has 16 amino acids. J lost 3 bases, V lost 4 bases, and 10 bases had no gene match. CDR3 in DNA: TGTGCCAGCAGCCCGGTGGGGACAGGTAGTACAGATACGCAGTATTTT. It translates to CASSPVGTGSTDTQYF.

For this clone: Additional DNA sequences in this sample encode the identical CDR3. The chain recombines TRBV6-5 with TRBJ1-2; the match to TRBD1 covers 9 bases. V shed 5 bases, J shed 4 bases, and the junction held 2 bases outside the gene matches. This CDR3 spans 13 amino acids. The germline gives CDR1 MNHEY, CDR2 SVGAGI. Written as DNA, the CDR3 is TGTGCCAGCAGTAGGGACAGGGTCTATGGCTACACCTTC. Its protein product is CASSRDRVYGYTF.

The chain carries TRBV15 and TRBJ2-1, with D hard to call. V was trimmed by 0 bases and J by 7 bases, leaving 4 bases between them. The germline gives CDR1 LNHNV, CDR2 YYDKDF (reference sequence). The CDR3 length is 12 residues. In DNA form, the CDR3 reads TGTGCCACCAGCAGAGACAGGAATGAGCAGTTCTTC. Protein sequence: CATSRDRNEQFF. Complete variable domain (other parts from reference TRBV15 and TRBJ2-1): DAMVIQNPRYQVTQFGKPVTLSCSQTLNHNVMYWYQQKSSQAPKLLFHYYDKDFNNEADTPDNFQSRRPNTSFCFLDIRSPGLGDTAMYLCATSRDRNEQFFGPGTRLTVL.

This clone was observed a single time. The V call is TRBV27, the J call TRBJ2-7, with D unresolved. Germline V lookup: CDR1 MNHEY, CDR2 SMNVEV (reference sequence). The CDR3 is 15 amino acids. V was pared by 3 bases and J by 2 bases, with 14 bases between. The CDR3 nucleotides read TGTGCCAGCAGTTTCGGTACAGCCGATGCCTACGAGCAGTACTTC. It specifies CASSFGTADAYEQYF.

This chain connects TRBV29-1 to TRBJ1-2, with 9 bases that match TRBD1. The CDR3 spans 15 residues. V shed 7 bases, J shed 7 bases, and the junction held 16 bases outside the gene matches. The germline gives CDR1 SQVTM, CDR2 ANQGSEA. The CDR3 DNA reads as TGCAGCGCCTATGGGCTTTTACAGGGGGCAGGTGGCTACACCTTC. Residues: CSAYGLLQGAGGYTF.

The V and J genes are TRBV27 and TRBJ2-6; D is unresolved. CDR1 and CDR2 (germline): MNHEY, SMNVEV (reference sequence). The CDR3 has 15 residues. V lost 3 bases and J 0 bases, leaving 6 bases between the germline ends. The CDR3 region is CASSFRISGANVLTF. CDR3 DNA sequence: TGTGCCAGCAGTTTCAGGATCTCTGGGGCCAACGTCCTGACTTTC.

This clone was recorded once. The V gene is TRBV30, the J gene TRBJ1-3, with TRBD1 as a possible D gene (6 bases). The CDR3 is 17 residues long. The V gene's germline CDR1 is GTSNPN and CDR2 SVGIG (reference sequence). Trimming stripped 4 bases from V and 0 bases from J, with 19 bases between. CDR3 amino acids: CAWIPRQALSSGNTIYF. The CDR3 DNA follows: TGTGCCTGGATACCCAGACAGGCGCTCTCCTCTGGAAACACCATATATTTT.

The CDR3 is CASSYRDFHSPLHF. In DNA form, the CDR3 reads TGTGCCAGCAGTTACCGAGATTTCCATTCACCCCTCCACTTT. This chain uses TRBV6-5 with TRBJ1-6; unclear D gene. Trimming stripped 2 bases from V and 8 bases from J, with 10 bases between. CDR3 length equals 14 residues. Germline V CDR1 and CDR2: MNHEY, SVGAGI.

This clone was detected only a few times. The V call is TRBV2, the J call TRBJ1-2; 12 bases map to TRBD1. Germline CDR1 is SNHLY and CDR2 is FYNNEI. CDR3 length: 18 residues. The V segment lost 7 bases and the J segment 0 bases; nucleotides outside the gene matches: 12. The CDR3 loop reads CASTHVVGQGAPNYGYTF. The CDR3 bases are TGTGCCAGCACCCACGTAGTGGGACAGGGGGCTCCTAACTATGGCTACACCTTC. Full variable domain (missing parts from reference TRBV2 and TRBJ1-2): EPEVTQTPSHQVTQMGQEVILRCVPISNHLYFYWYRQILGQKVEFLVSFYNNEISEKSEIFDDQFSVERPDGSNFTLKIRSTKLEDSAMYFCASTHVVGQGAPNYGYTFGSGTRLTVV.

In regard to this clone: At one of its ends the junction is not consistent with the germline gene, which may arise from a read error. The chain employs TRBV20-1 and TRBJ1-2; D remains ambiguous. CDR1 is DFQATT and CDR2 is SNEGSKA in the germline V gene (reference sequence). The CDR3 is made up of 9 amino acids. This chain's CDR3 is CSAQPTTIF. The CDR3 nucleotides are TGCAGTGCCCAACCGACTACCATCTTC.

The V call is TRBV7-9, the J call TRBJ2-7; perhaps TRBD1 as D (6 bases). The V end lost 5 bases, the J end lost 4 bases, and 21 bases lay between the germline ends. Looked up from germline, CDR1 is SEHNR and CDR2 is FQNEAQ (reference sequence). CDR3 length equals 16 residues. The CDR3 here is CASSLFRGGIGYEQYF. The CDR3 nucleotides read TGTGCCAGCAGCCTTTTCAGGGGTGGTATTGGGTACGAGCAGTACTTC.

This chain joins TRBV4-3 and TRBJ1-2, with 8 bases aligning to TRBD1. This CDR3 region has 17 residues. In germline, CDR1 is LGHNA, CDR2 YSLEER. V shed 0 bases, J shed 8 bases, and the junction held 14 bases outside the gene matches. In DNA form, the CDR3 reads TGCGCCAGCAGCCAAGATTTTCGGAAGGACAGGGAAAACGGCTACACCTTC. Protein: CASSQDFRKDRENGYTF.

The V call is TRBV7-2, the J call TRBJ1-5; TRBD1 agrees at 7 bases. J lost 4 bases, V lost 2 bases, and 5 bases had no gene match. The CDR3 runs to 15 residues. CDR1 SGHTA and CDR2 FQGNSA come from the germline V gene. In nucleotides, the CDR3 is TGTGCCAGCAGCTTAAGACAGGGTCGAAATCAGCCCCAGCATTTT. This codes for CASSLRQGRNQPQHF.

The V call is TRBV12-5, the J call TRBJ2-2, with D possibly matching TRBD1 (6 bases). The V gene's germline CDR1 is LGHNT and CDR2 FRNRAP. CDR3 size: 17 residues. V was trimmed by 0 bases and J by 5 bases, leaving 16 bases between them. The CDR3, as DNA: TGTGCTAGTGGTTTGGTAGTTGCAGGGGTGAGGACCGGGGAGCTGTTTTTT. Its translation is CASGLVVAGVRTGELFF.